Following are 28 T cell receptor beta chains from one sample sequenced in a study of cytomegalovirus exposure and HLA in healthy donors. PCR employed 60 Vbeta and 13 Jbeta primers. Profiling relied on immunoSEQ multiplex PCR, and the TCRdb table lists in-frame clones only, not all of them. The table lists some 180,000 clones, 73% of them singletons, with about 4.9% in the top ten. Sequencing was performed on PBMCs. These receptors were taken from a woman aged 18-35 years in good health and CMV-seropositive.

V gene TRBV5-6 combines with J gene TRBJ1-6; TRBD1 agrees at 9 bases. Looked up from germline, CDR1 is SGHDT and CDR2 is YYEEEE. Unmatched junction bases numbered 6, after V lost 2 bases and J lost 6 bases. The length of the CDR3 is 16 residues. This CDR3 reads CASSFGTGFRNSPLHF. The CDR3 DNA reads TGTGCCAGCAGCTTCGGGACAGGGTTTCGTAATTCACCCCTCCACTTT.

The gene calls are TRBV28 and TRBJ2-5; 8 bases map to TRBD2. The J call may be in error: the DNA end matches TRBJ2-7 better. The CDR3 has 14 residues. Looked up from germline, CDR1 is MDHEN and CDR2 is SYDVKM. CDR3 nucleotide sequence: TGTGCCAGCAGTTTGCCGGGGGGGGTTGGCGAGCAGTACTTC. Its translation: CASSLPGGVGEQYF.

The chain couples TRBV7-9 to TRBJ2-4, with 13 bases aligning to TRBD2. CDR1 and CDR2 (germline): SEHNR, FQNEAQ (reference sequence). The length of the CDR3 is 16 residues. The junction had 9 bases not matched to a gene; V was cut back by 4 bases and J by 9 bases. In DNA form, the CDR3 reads TGTGCCAGCAGCTCAACTAGCGGGGGGGCCGGTCTCATTCAGTACTTC. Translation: CASSSTSGGAGLIQYF.

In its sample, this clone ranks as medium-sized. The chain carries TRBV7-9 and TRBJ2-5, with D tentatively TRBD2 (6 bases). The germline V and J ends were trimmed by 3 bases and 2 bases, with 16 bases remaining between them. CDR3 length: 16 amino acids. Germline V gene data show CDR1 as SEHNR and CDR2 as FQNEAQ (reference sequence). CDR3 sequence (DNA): TGTGCCAGCAGCTTGACGTGGGGGAGGATTCAAGAGACCCAGTACTTC. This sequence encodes CASSLTWGRIQETQYF.

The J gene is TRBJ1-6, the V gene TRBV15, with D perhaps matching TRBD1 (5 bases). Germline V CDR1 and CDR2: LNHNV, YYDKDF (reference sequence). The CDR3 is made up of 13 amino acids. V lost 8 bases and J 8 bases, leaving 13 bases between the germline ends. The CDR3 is CATQGGRDSPLHF. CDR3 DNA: TGTGCCACCCAGGGAGGGAGGGATTCACCCCTCCACTTT.

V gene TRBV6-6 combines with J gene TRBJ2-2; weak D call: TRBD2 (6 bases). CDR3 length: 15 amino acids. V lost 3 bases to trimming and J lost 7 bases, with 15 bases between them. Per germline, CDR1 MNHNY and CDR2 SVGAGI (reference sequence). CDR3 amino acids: CASSYGLGGSGELFF. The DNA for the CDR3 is TGTGCCAGCAGTTATGGGCTCGGAGGGAGCGGGGAGCTGTTTTTT.

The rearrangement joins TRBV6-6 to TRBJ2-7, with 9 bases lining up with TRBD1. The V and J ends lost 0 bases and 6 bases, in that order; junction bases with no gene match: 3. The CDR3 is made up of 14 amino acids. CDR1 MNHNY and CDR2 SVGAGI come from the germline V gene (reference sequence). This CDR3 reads CASSYSDRGSEQYF. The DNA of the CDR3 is TGTGCCAGCAGTTACTCGGACAGGGGCTCCGAGCAGTACTTC.

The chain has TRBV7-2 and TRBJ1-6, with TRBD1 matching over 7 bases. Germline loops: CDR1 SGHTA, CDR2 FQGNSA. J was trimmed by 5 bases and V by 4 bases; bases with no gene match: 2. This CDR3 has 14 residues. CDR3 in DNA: TGTGCCAGCAGCTCCGGGACAGATAATTCACCCCTCCACTTT. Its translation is CASSSGTDNSPLHF.

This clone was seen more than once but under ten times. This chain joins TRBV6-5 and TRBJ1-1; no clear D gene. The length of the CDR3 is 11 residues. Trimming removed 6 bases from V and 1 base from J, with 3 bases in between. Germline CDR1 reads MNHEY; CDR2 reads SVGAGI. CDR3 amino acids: CASRRNTEAFF. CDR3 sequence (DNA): TGTGCCAGCAGGCGGAACACTGAAGCTTTCTTT.

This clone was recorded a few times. CDR3 DNA sequence: TGTGCCTCAAAGGGGGCCTCTGGGGCCAACGTCCTGACTTTC. This translates into CASKGASGANVLTF. The rearrangement uses TRBV30 and TRBJ2-6; 7 positions match TRBD1. This CDR3 is 14 amino acids long. J gave up 0 bases and V 7 bases, and 3 bases lay outside the gene matches. CDR1 and CDR2 (germline): GTSNPN, SVGIG (reference sequence).

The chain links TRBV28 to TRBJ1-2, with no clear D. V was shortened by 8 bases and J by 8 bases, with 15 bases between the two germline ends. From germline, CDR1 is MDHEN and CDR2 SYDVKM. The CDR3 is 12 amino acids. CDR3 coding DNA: TGTGCCAGCCACAACGAGGGTCGGGGCTACACCTTC. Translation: CASHNEGRGYTF.

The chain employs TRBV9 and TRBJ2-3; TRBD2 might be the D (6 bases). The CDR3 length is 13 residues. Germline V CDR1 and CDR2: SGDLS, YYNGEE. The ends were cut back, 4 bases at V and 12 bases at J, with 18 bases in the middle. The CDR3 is CASSLPLEGPQYF. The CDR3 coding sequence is TGTGCCAGCAGCTTACCCCTGGAGGGTCCCCAGTATTTT.

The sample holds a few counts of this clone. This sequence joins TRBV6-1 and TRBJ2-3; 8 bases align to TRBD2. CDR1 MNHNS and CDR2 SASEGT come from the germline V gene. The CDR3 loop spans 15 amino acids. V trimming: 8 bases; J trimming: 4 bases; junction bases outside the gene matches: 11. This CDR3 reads CASAPRSGDPDTQYF. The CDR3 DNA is TGTGCCAGCGCCCCCCGTAGCGGGGACCCAGATACGCAGTATTTT.

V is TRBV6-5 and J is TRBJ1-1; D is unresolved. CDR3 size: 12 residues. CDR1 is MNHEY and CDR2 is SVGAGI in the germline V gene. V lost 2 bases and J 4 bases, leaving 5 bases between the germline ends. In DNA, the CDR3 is TGTGCCAGCAGTTACGAGGGCACTGAAGCTTTCTTT. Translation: CASSYEGTEAFF.

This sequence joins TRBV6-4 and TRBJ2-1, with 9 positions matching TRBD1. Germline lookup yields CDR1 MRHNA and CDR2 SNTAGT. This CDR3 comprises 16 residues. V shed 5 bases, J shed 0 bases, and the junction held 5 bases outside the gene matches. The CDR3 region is CASSPTGQGSYNEQFF. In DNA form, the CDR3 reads TGTGCCAGCAGTCCCACGGGACAGGGCTCCTACAATGAGCAGTTCTTC.

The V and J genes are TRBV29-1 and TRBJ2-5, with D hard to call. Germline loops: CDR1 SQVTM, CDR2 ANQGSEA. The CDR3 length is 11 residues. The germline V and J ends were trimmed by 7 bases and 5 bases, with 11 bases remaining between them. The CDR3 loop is CSAEAEETQYF. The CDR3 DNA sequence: TGCAGCGCCGAGGCCGAGGAGACCCAGTACTTC.

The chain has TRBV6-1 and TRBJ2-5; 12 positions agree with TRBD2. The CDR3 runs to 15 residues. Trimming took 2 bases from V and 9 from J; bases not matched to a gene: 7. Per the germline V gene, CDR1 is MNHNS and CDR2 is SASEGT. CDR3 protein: CASSERLAGGWAQYF. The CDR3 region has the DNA TGTGCCAGCAGTGAACGTCTAGCGGGGGGGTGGGCCCAGTACTTC.

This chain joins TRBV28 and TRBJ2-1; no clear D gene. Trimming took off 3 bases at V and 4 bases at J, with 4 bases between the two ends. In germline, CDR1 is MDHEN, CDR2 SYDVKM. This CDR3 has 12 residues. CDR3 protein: CASSFGYNEQFF. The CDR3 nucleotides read TGTGCCAGCAGTTTCGGGTACAATGAGCAGTTCTTC.

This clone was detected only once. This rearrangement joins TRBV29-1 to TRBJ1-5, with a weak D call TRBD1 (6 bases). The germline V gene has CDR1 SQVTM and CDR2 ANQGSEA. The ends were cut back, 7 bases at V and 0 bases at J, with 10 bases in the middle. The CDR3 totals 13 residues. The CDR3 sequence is CSAGDYSNQPQHF. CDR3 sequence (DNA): TGCAGCGCAGGGGATTATAGCAATCAGCCCCAGCATTTT.

Here the CDR3 reads CASSVDQQAGEEQYF. The CDR3 DNA reads as TGTGCCAGTTCTGTGGACCAGCAAGCGGGCGAGGAGCAGTACTTC. The gene calls are TRBV2 and TRBJ2-7, with D perhaps matching TRBD2 (6 bases). The CDR3 consists of 15 residues. The V and J ends lost 9 bases and 7 bases respectively, with 25 bases between them. CDR1 and CDR2 (germline): SNHLY, FYNNEI.

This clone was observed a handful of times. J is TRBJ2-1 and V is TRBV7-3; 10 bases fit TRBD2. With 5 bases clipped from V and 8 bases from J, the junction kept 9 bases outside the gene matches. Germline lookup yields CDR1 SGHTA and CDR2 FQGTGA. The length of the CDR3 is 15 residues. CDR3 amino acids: CASSKSSGGIDEQFF. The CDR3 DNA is TGTGCCAGCAGCAAATCTAGCGGGGGTATCGATGAGCAGTTCTTC.

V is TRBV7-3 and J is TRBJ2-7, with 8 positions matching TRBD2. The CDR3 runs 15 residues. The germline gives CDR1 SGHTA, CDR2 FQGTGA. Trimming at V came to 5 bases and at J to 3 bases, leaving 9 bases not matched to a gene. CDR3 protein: CASSPGGGSVYEQYF. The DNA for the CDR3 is TGTGCCAGCAGCCCGGGGGGGGGCAGTGTCTACGAGCAGTACTTC.

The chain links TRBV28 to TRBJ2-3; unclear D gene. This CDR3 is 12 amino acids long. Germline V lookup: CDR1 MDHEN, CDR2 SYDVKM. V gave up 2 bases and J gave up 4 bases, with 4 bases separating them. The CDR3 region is CASSLPSDTQYF. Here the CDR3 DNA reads TGTGCCAGCAGTTTACCATCAGATACGCAGTATTTT.

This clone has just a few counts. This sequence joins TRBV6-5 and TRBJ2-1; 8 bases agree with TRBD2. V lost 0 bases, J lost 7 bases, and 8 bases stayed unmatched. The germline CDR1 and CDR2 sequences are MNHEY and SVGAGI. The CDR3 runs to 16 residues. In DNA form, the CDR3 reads TGTGCCAGCAGTTACTCGCTCGGGGGGGCCAGAAATGAGCAGTTCTTC. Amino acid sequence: CASSYSLGGARNEQFF.

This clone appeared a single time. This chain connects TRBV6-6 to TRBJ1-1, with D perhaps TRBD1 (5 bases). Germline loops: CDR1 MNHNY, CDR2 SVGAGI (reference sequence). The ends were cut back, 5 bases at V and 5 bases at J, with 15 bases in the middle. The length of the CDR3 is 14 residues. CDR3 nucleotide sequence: TGTGCCAGCAGTCCTACGGTGGGGGGAACTGAAGCTTTCTTT. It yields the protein CASSPTVGGTEAFF.

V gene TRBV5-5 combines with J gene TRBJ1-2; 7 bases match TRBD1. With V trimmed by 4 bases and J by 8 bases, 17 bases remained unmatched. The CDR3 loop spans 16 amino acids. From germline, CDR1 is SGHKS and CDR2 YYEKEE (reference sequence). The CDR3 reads CASSSGPKGTVGGYTF. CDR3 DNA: TGTGCCAGCAGCAGTGGTCCCAAGGGGACAGTCGGGGGCTACACCTTC.

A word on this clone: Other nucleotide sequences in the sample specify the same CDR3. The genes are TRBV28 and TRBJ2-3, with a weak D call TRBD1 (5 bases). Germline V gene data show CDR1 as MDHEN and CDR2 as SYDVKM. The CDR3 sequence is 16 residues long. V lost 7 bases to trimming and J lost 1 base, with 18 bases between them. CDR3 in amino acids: CASTSPQTDGTDTQYF. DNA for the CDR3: TGTGCCAGCACCTCCCCCCAGACAGATGGCACAGATACGCAGTATTTT.

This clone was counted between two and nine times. CDR3 sequence: CASRVESNEYF. The CDR3 DNA follows: TGTGCCAGCAGAGTAGAGAGCAACGAGTACTTC. The chain combines TRBV2 with TRBJ2-5; D not resolved. This CDR3 spans 11 amino acids. Germline CDR1 and CDR2: SNHLY and FYNNEI. V lost 6 bases to trimming and J lost 12 bases, with 14 bases between them.